The entry below describes one T cell receptor beta chain. Its antigen is still unknown. The data originate from a study of cytomegalovirus exposure and HLA in healthy donors. Study-level results: Across donors, presence/absence analyses took sequencing depth to be roughly uniform. Common viral pathogens seemed to be connected with several of the most significant clusters, according to a later analysis. Cytomegalovirus-associated TCR beta chains were listed, numbering 164.

The CDR3 covers 14 residues. In germline, CDR1 is LNHDA, CDR2 SQIVND (reference sequence). The germline V and J ends were trimmed by 7 bases and 0 bases, with 13 bases remaining between them. The PCR contained 60 Vbeta and 13 Jbeta primers. Sequencing was performed with immunoSEQ multiplex PCR; in TCRdb, only in-frame clones are kept and a portion is missing. The profile covers some 76,000 clones, with roughly 90% appearing a single time and 1.5% to 2% taken by the ten largest. The sample taken for sequencing was PBMCs. The V and J genes are TRBV19 and TRBJ2-7; maybe TRBD1 (5 bases). The TCR was taken from a woman aged 25 to 45 in good health and CMV-seronegative. The CDR3 here is CASTQGTNSYEQYF. CDR3 nucleotides: TGTGCCAGTACCCAGGGAACCAACTCCTACGAGCAGTACTTC.